This entry lists 8 T cell receptor beta chains sequenced from one sample in a study of T cells in Graves' hyperthyroidism and ophthalmopathy. Amplified TCR beta CDR3 regions derived from RNA transcripts. Using the HTBI primer set, a first-round RT-PCR was run on the TCR CDR3. Using its own MiXCR run on the multiplex PCR reads, TCRdb lists one record per CDR3 protein. The sample gives roughly 500,000 distinct CDR3 sequences, roughly a quarter of which show up once; about 11% is in the top ten. The sequencing input was blood. The receptors shown here come from a woman aged 30 to 39 with Graves' ophthalmopathy.

Ten or more counts support this clonotype. The chain employs TRBV29-1 and TRBJ1-2, with 8 bases identical to TRBD1. The CDR3 length is 15 residues. Germline CDR1 reads SQVTM; CDR2 reads ANQGSEA. J was trimmed by 5 bases and V by 1 base; bases with no gene match: 9. The CDR3 sequence is CSVEGQGRLGYGYTF. In nucleotides, the CDR3 is TGCAGCGTTGAAGGACAGGGGCGATTGGGATATGGCTACACCTTC. Complete variable domain (other parts from reference TRBV29-1 and TRBJ1-2): SAVISQKPSRDICQRGTSLTIQCQVDSQVTMMFWYRQQPGQSLTLIATANQGSEATYESGFVIDKFPISRPNLTFSTLTVSNMSPEDSSIYLCSVEGQGRLGYGYTFGSGTRLTVV.

This clonotype was recorded at least ten times. The CDR3 reads CASSSDGGGWTEAFF. The CDR3 nucleotides read TGTGCCAGCAGCTCAGACGGGGGGGGGTGGACTGAAGCTTTCTTT. V is TRBV7-8 and J is TRBJ1-1; a possible D gene is TRBD1 (5 bases). CDR1 is SGHVS, CDR2 FQNEAQ, per germline. CDR3 length: 15 residues. V was cut by 4 bases and J by 5 bases, with 17 bases left in between. The full variable domain, rest sourced from reference TRBV7-8 and TRBJ1-1, is GAGVSQSPRYKVAKRGQDVALRCDPISGHVSLFWYQQALGQGPEFLTYFQNEAQLDKSGLPSDRFFAERPEGSVSTLKIQRTQQEDSAVYLCASSSDGGGWTEAFFGQGTRLTVV.

This clonotype was seen only a few times. The rearrangement links TRBV12-3 or TRBV12-4 to TRBJ2-5; a weak D match, TRBD2 (5 bases). Trimming took 7 bases from V and 5 from J, leaving 11 bases between them. This CDR3 is 12 amino acids long. This CDR3 reads CASTDGGETQYF. DNA of the CDR3: TGTGCCAGCACCGACGGCGGGGAGACCCAGTACTTC.

This clonotype was counted many times. The gene calls are TRBV20-1 and TRBJ2-4; D may be TRBD1 (5 bases). The germline V gene has CDR1 DFQATT and CDR2 SNEGSKA (reference sequence). The ends were cut back, 3 bases at V and 5 bases at J, with 14 bases in the middle. This CDR3 comprises 14 residues. DNA for the CDR3: TGCAGTGCTAGGCCGACGACAGTGGAAAACATTCAGTACTTC. This sequence encodes CSARPTTVENIQYF.

This clonotype was recorded many times. The rearrangement joins TRBV11-1 to TRBJ1-1; D is perhaps TRBD1 (5 bases). The length of the CDR3 is 15 residues. V was trimmed by 5 bases and J by 7 bases, leaving 20 bases between them. CDR1 SGHAT and CDR2 FQDESV come from the germline V gene (reference sequence). The DNA for the CDR3 is TGTGCCAGCAGCCGGTGGGGGGGGAGTGTGCATGAAGCTTTCTTT. Translating gives CASSRWGGSVHEAFF.

This clonotype was counted ten times or more. The chain has TRBV14 and TRBJ2-7, with D perhaps matching TRBD1 or TRBD2 (6 bases each). The V gene's germline CDR1 is SGHDN and CDR2 FVKESK. Trimming took off 4 bases at V and 3 bases at J, with 16 bases between the two ends. The CDR3 runs 15 residues. CDR3: CASSLGGWYYYEQYF. Here the CDR3 DNA reads TGTGCCAGCAGCCTAGGGGGGTGGTACTACTACGAGCAGTACTTC.

This clonotype was counted many times. V gene TRBV5-1 combines with J gene TRBJ2-7; TRBD1 agrees at 10 bases. V was clipped by 3 bases and J by 12 bases; unmatched bases: 21. Germline CDR1 reads SGHRS; CDR2 reads YFSETQ. This CDR3 has 17 residues. DNA for the CDR3: TGCGCCAGCAGCTCTAGCACCGGGACAGGGGACGTCGGGAGCTGGTACTTC. Translated, it gives CASSSSTGTGDVGSWYF. The whole variable domain, remainder taken from reference TRBV5-1 and TRBJ2-7, is KAGVTQTPRYLIKTRGQQVTLSCSPISGHRSVSWYQQTPGQGLQFLFEYFSETQRNKGNFPGRFSGRQFSNSRSEMNVSTLELGDSALYLCASSSSTGTGDVGSWYFGPGTRLTVT.

CDR3 region: CASRGGQETYEQYF. The CDR3 DNA sequence: TGTGCCTCGAGGGGTGGACAGGAGACCTACGAGCAGTACTTC. The chain employs TRBV19 and TRBJ2-7; TRBD1 matches at 7 bases. J lost 2 bases, V lost 11 bases, and 12 bases had no gene match. CDR3 length: 14 amino acids. The V gene's germline CDR1 is LNHDA and CDR2 SQIVND (reference sequence).